This passage covers 18 T cell receptor beta chains from one sample sequenced in a study of T cell responses to AZD1222 COVID-19 vaccine. Assay used: immunoSEQ multiplex PCR; TCRdb lists only in-frame clones, some missing. Of some 150,000 clones listed, around 90% are singletons. This sample comprised peripheral blood, obtained 28 days after the second dose of the MenACWY control vaccine. These receptors came from an adult who received the MenACWY meningococcal vaccine as a control.

The CDR3 DNA reads as TGTGCCAGCAGCCACCCGGGACAGGGGTACACCGGGGAGCTGTTTTTT. Translating it yields CASSHPGQGYTGELFF. The chain is built from TRBV7-2 and TRBJ2-2; TRBD1 agrees at 10 bases. CDR1 and CDR2 (germline): SGHTA, FQGNSA. The CDR3 is 16 amino acids. J was trimmed by 3 bases and V by 5 bases; bases with no gene match: 6.

The chain uses TRBV14 and TRBJ2-2; unclear D gene. CDR1 is SGHDN and CDR2 is FVKESK in the germline V gene. The CDR3 spans 18 residues. Trimming took off 0 bases at V and 0 bases at J, with 14 bases between the two ends. The CDR3 reads CASSQDGMVVSNTGELFF. CDR3 coding DNA: TGTGCCAGCAGCCAAGACGGCATGGTAGTTTCGAACACCGGGGAGCTGTTTTTT.

The V gene is TRBV11-3, the J gene TRBJ2-1; D gene unclear. CDR3 length: 13 amino acids. Trimming stripped 5 bases from V and 9 bases from J, with 14 bases between. Germline V gene sequence: CDR1 SGHNT, CDR2 YENEEA. Here the CDR3 DNA reads TGTGCCAGCAGCCCCGAAGGACGGAGTGAGCAGTTCTTC. This gives the protein CASSPEGRSEQFF.

The CDR3 region has the DNA TGTGCCAGCAGTTCCTTCCTGAACACCGGGGAGCTGTTTTTT. This codes for CASSSFLNTGELFF. The rearrangement joins TRBV27 to TRBJ2-2, with no clear D. This CDR3 spans 14 amino acids. Germline V gene data show CDR1 as MNHEY and CDR2 as SMNVEV (reference sequence). Between the trimmed V and J ends, which lost 4 bases and 1 base, there was a span of 7 bases.

This clone occurred once. The chain links TRBV19 to TRBJ1-1, with 8 bases aligning to TRBD1. The V and J ends lost 5 bases and 10 bases, in that order; junction bases with no gene match: 12. In germline, CDR1 is LNHDA, CDR2 SQIVND (reference sequence). The CDR3 sequence is 14 residues long. CDR3 sequence reads: CASSAGQGASRAFF. The CDR3 region has the DNA TGTGCCAGTAGTGCCGGACAGGGTGCGTCGAGAGCTTTCTTT.

The chain links TRBV28 to TRBJ1-6; D is unclear. V lost 3 bases to trimming and J lost 6 bases, with 6 bases between them. CDR1 is MDHEN and CDR2 is SYDVKM in the germline V gene. The CDR3 is 13 amino acids. The CDR3 sequence: CASSLFSNSPLHF. CDR3 DNA: TGTGCCAGCAGTTTGTTCAGTAATTCACCCCTCCACTTT.

The chain is built from TRBV20-1 and TRBJ1-2; D is perhaps TRBD1 (5 bases). Trimming stripped 3 bases from V and 1 base from J, with 9 bases between. CDR1 is DFQATT and CDR2 is SNEGSKA in the germline V gene (reference sequence). The CDR3 runs 13 residues. DNA for the CDR3: TGCAGTGCTAGTGACAGCCTTAACTATGGCTACACCTTC. The encoded protein is CSASDSLNYGYTF.

The genes are TRBV6-2 or TRBV6-3 and TRBJ2-7; 8 nucleotides agree with TRBD1. V lost 0 bases, J lost 4 bases, and 5 bases stayed unmatched. This CDR3 is built from 15 residues. Germline CDR1 reads MNHEY; CDR2 reads SVGEGT. The CDR3, as DNA: TGTGCCAGCAGTTACTCGACCTACAGGGGGTACGAGCAGTACTTC. It specifies CASSYSTYRGYEQYF.

The V and J genes are TRBV12-5 and TRBJ2-1; unclear D gene. The CDR3 loop spans 14 amino acids. CDR1 and CDR2 (germline): LGHNT, FRNRAP. The germline V and J ends were trimmed by 3 bases and 2 bases, with 8 bases remaining between them. In DNA form, the CDR3 reads TGTGCTAGTGGTTTAGGTTCCGCCTACAATGAGCAGTTCTTC. It is translated as CASGLGSAYNEQFF.

The rearrangement links TRBV18 to TRBJ1-1; D unclear. The CDR3 is made up of 16 amino acids. Germline-derived CDR1 and CDR2 are KGHSH and LQKENI. The ends were cut back, 3 bases at V and 4 bases at J, with 18 bases in the middle. The CDR3 reads CASSPTPRGVGTEAFF. CDR3 in DNA: TGTGCCAGCTCACCTACCCCCCGGGGTGTGGGCACTGAAGCTTTCTTT.

This clone occurred a few times. The chain links TRBV5-5 to TRBJ2-2, with 8 bases lining up with TRBD2. Germline CDR1 and CDR2: SGHKS and YYEKEE (reference sequence). The CDR3 loop spans 15 amino acids. The ends lost 1 base at V and 5 bases at J; junction bases unmatched: 4. The CDR3 region has the DNA TGTGCCAGCAGCTTGTATGTAGCGGGAACCGGGGAGCTGTTTTTT. Encoded protein: CASSLYVAGTGELFF. The entire variable domain, with the rest obtained from reference TRBV5-5 and TRBJ2-2, is as follows: DAGVTQSPTHLIKTRGQQVTLRCSPISGHKSVSWYQQVLGQGPQFIFQYYEKEERGRGNFPDRFSARQFPNYSSELNVNALLLGDSALYLCASSLYVAGTGELFFGEGSRLTVL.

A single count supports this clone. The CDR3 nucleotides are TGCGCCAGCAGCCCGTTGGCCAGGGTAGGATACGAGCAGTACTTC. It encodes CASSPLARVGYEQYF. The chain combines TRBV5-1 with TRBJ2-7; weak D call: TRBD1 (5 bases). Germline assignment: CDR1 SGHRS and CDR2 YFSETQ. The ends were cut back, 4 bases at V and 4 bases at J, with 18 bases in the middle. The CDR3 totals 15 residues.

V gene TRBV4-2 combines with J gene TRBJ2-2, with a weak D call TRBD2 (5 bases). The ends were cut back, 0 bases at V and 8 bases at J, with 7 bases in the middle. CDR1 and CDR2 from the germline V gene are LGHNA and YNFKEQ. CDR3 size: 13 residues. This chain's CDR3 is CASSQERRGELFF. In DNA form, the CDR3 reads TGTGCCAGCAGCCAAGAAAGGAGGGGGGAGCTGTTTTTT.

This clone appeared a single time. The chain is built from TRBV4-1 and TRBJ2-1, with TRBD2 matching over 10 bases. Trimming removed 2 bases from V and 0 bases from J; junction bases left unmatched: 7. This CDR3 spans 18 amino acids. Germline CDR1 MGHRA, CDR2 YSYEKL. CDR3 nucleotide sequence: TGCGCCAGCAGCCAACTAGCGGGGGCCTCCAGCTCCTACAATGAGCAGTTCTTC. It yields the protein CASSQLAGASSSYNEQFF.

The chain carries TRBV18 and TRBJ1-5; D call uncertain. This CDR3 is 15 amino acids long. The germline V gene encodes CDR1 KGHSH and CDR2 LQKENI. V was cut by 3 bases and J by 0 bases, with 9 bases left in between. The CDR3 loop reads CASSPRTVSNQPQHF. CDR3 nucleotides: TGTGCCAGCTCACCCCGGACGGTTAGCAATCAGCCCCAGCATTTT. The full variable domain, its missing parts supplied by reference TRBV18 and TRBJ1-5, is NAGVMQNPRHLVRRRGQEARLRCSPMKGHSHVYWYRQLPEEGLKFMVYLQKENIIDESGMPKERFSAEFPKEGPSILRIQQVVRGDSAAYFCASSPRTVSNQPQHFGDGTRLSIL.

The chain is built from TRBV7-3 and TRBJ1-1; 8 nucleotides match TRBD1. The germline V gene has CDR1 SGHTA and CDR2 FQGTGA. J gave up 10 bases and V 2 bases, and 6 bases lay outside the gene matches. The CDR3 contains 13 residues. The CDR3 coding sequence is TGTGCCAGCAGCTTATCGGCCACAGGGGGAGCTTTCTTT. Translating gives CASSLSATGGAFF.

The chain couples TRBV5-4 to TRBJ2-1; 10 nucleotides agree with TRBD2. The CDR3 totals 16 residues. The germline CDR1 and CDR2 sequences are SGHNT and YYREEE (reference sequence). V shed 4 bases, J shed 0 bases, and the junction held 4 bases outside the gene matches. The CDR3 here is CASSLERGGSYNEQFF. In DNA, the CDR3 is TGTGCCAGCAGCCTAGAGCGGGGGGGCTCCTACAATGAGCAGTTCTTC.

CDR3 residues: CASSRSSGTPYSNQPQHF. Written as DNA, the CDR3 is TGTGCCAGCAGCCGGTCCTCCGGGACACCTTATAGCAATCAGCCCCAGCATTTT. This chain joins TRBV28 and TRBJ1-5, with D possibly matching TRBD1 (6 bases). Germline V gives CDR1 MDHEN, CDR2 SYDVKM. V was shortened by 6 bases and J by 0 bases, with 21 bases between the two germline ends. This CDR3 region has 18 residues.